Listed here are 21 T cell receptor beta chains from one sample, sequenced in a study of tumor-infiltrating lymphocytes in primary liver carcinoma. TCR beta cDNA was made from 450 to 600 ng total RNA with a constant-region primer. For TCR beta, libraries were produced by three nested multiplex PCR rounds using slightly modified ARM-PCR. Running roughly 10 cycles apiece, the first two PCR rounds relied on TRBV1-TRBV30 forward primers together with a C-beta reverse primer. Via MiXCR, TCRdb re-called the multiplex PCR reads, giving one row per CDR3 protein. The data contain about 99,000 distinct CDR3 sequences, approximately 71% of them seen just once; the ten biggest clones take up 9% to 10%. Taking about 17-31 mg of unsorted bulk tissue, the authors co-extracted RNA and DNA. Sequenced sample: liver tumor tissue from sampling region 5. Subset in this sample: tumor region T5, tumor centre. The receptors stem from a woman aged 55 to 70 with primary liver carcinoma and hepatitis B virus infection.

With regard to this clonotype: The germline gene is not matched at one end of the junction; a read error may be the cause. The V call is TRBV11-2, the J call TRBJ2-2; D is possibly TRBD2 (5 bases). Germline V lookup: CDR1 SGHAT, CDR2 FQNNGV. This CDR3 contains 13 residues. The CDR3 spells CASILDRTGELSF. For the CDR3, the DNA is TGTGCCAGCATCTTGGATAGGACTGGGGAGCTGTCTTTT.

Worth noting for this clonotype: The junction departs from germline at one end; a sequencing error may be responsible. The V and J genes are TRBV11-2 and TRBJ2-5, with 10 bases identical to TRBD1. The CDR3 has 17 residues. Germline assignment: CDR1 SGHAT and CDR2 FQNNGV. The CDR3: CANSPLRTGGPQETQYF. CDR3 DNA: TGTGCCAACAGCCCATTAAGGACAGGGGGTCCACAGGAGACCCAGTACTTC. The whole variable domain, filled in from reference TRBV11-2 and TRBJ2-5, reads EAGVAQSPRYKIIEKRQSVAFWCNPISGHATLYWYQQILGQGPKLLIQFQNNGVVDDSQLPKDRFSAERLKGVDSTLKIQPAKLEDSAVYLCANSPLRTGGPQETQYFGPGTRLLVL.

As regards this clonotype: One junction end disagrees with the germline gene, perhaps due to a read error. The chain couples TRBV29-1 to TRBJ2-1; 7 positions match TRBD1. The germline gives CDR1 SQVTM, CDR2 ANQGSEA. The CDR3 has 14 amino acids. CDR3 amino acids: CSVDKGGSYNDQFF. CDR3 in DNA: TGCAGCGTTGATAAAGGGGGCTCCTACAATGATCAGTTCTTC.

Regarding this clonotype: The final CDR3 position lacks the conserved phenylalanine or tryptophan, pointing to a likely read error. The chain combines TRBV5-1 with TRBJ1-6; D unclear. With 0 bases removed from V and 8 bases from J, the gap between germline ends came to 12 bases. The CDR3 extends over 15 amino acids. CDR1 and CDR2 (germline): SGHRS, YFSETQ. The CDR3 protein is CASSLGHRGDSPLHS. CDR3 in DNA: TGCGCCAGCAGCTTGGGGCACCGCGGGGATTCACCCCTCCACTCT.

About this clonotype itself: An end of the junction does not agree with germline; a read error may underlie this. The chain uses TRBV29-1 and TRBJ2-5, with D maybe TRBD1 (7 bases). CDR1 and CDR2 from the germline V gene are SQVTM and ANQGSEA. This CDR3 has 12 residues. This chain's CDR3 is CSVTGIGGTQYF. CDR3 in DNA: TGCAGCGTGACAGGGATAGGAGGGACCCAATACTTC. Together with reference TRBV29-1 and TRBJ2-5, the CDR3 gives the full variable domain: SAVISQKPSRDICQRGTSLTIQCQVDSQVTMMFWYRQQPGQSLTLIATANQGSEATYESGFVIDKFPISRPNLTFSTLTVSNMSPEDSSIYLCSVTGIGGTQYFGPGTRLLVL.

The chain employs TRBV7-9 and TRBJ2-7, with D maybe TRBD1 (5 bases). Germline CDR1 and CDR2: SEHNR and FQNEAQ (reference sequence). The V end was cut by 5 bases, the J end by 0 bases, with 20 bases between. CDR3 length: 17 residues. CDR3: CASSPKGRQMASYEQYF. In nucleotides, the CDR3 is TGTGCCAGCAGCCCCAAGGGGCGGCAAATGGCCTCCTACGAGCAGTACTTC.

In regard to this clonotype: This could be a read error, since a much larger clone is one nucleotide away. This chain uses TRBV12-3 or TRBV12-4 with TRBJ1-5, with 7 bases identical to TRBD1. The length of the CDR3 is 14 residues. In DNA form, the CDR3 reads TGTGCCAGCAGGACCGGGACAGATAATCAGTCCCAGCATTTT. Its translation: CASRTGTDNQSQHF.

Concerning this clonotype: Germline and junction disagree at one end, which may indicate a read error. This chain uses TRBV11-3 with TRBJ2-1; D possibly corresponds to TRBD2 (5 bases). The CDR3 length is 13 residues. Germline lookup yields CDR1 SGHNT and CDR2 YENEEA. The CDR3 nucleotides are TGTGCCAACAGCTTAGATAGCGTCGGTGAGCAGTCCTTC. Protein: CANSLDSVGEQSF.

As to this clonotype: A junction boundary mismatches the germline segment, possibly from a read error. The gene calls are TRBV4-1 and TRBJ2-3; D is unclear. CDR1 and CDR2 from the germline V gene are MGHRA and YSYEKL. The CDR3 consists of 14 residues. CDR3 sequence: CANSRRLATDTQYF. The DNA of the CDR3 is TGTGCCAACAGCCGAAGGTTGGCCACAGATACGCAGTATTTT.

The chain combines TRBV11-2 with TRBJ2-5; possible D gene TRBD2, 6 bases. The V end was cut by 6 bases, the J end by 9 bases, with 14 bases between. Per the germline V gene, CDR1 is SGHAT and CDR2 is FQNNGV. The CDR3 covers 12 residues. The CDR3 DNA reads as TGTGCCAGCAGTCACCTAGGGGAGGCCCAGTACTTC. Its translation is CASSHLGEAQYF.

The chain's CDR3 is CASSLNRDGDTQYF. For the CDR3, the DNA is TGTGCCAGCAGCTTAAATCGGGACGGAGATACGCAGTATTTT. The J gene is TRBJ2-3, the V gene TRBV7-3; perhaps D is TRBD1 or TRBD2 (5 bases each). The CDR3 runs 14 residues. Trimming shortened V by 1 base and J by 5 bases, and 10 bases separated the two germline ends. Germline V gene lookup returns CDR1 SGHTA and CDR2 FQGTGA.

A note on this clonotype: One base away lies a much larger clone, so this may be a sequencing read error. Because it lacks the conserved phenylalanine or tryptophan at the end, this CDR3 is likely a read error. This chain joins TRBV28 and TRBJ1-2, with 8 bases identical to TRBD1. The CDR3 is made up of 14 amino acids. Germline V gene data show CDR1 as MDHEN and CDR2 as SYDVKM. V was pared by 4 bases and J by 4 bases, with 5 bases of the junction left unmatched. The CDR3: CASSSSQGAYGYTS. CDR3 bases: TGTGCCAGCAGTTCAAGCCAGGGGGCCTATGGCTACACCTCC.

The gene calls are TRBV12-3 or TRBV12-4 and TRBJ2-5; tentatively, D is TRBD1 (6 bases). Trimming cost V 5 bases and J 10 bases, with 17 bases left between them. CDR3 length: 13 amino acids. The chain's CDR3 is CASSNGTFGIQYF. The CDR3, as DNA: TGTGCCAGCAGTAATGGGACATTCGGGATCCAGTACTTC.

V is TRBV5-1 and J is TRBJ2-6, with TRBD1 matching 9 bases. CDR1 SGHRS and CDR2 YFSETQ come from the germline V gene. There are 19 residues in the CDR3. V trimming: 0 bases; J trimming: 0 bases; junction bases outside the gene matches: 7. CDR3 sequence (DNA): TGCGCCAGCAGCTTGGAGACAGGGGGTTCCATCTCTGGGGCCAACGTCCTGACTTTC. It yields the protein CASSLETGGSISGANVLTF.

Comments on this clonotype: Given a much more abundant clone one base away, this may be a read error. This sequence joins TRBV5-6 and TRBJ2-1; unclear D gene. Trimming pared 4 bases from V and 5 bases from J, leaving 16 bases between. This CDR3 spans 15 amino acids. The germline CDR1 and CDR2 sequences are SGHDT and YYEEEE. The CDR3 DNA sequence: TGTGCCAGCAGCCTCCCCCTCGCGGTAAACAATGAGCAGTTCTTC. Its translation is CASSLPLAVNNEQFF. Full variable domain (remainder filled in from reference TRBV5-6 and TRBJ2-1): DAGVTQSPTHLIKTRGQQVTLRCSPKSGHDTVSWYQQALGQGPQFIFQYYEEEERQRGNFPDRFSGHQFPNYSSELNVNALLLGDSALYLCASSLPLAVNNEQFFGPGTRLTVL.

Comments on this clonotype: A much larger clone sits a single nucleotide away, making a read error possible. The chain links TRBV28 to TRBJ1-2; tentative D call: TRBD1 (6 bases). The germline V gene has CDR1 MDHEN and CDR2 SYDVKM. The CDR3 has 14 residues. CDR3 protein: CANSLGAGNYGYTF. CDR3 in DNA: TGTGCCAACAGTTTGGGGGCAGGGAACTATGGCTACACCTTC.

About this clonotype itself: Because it lacks the conserved phenylalanine or tryptophan at the end, this CDR3 is likely a read error. The J gene is TRBJ2-7, the V gene TRBV10-1; no clear D. The germline gives CDR1 WNHNN, CDR2 SYGVQD (reference sequence). The CDR3 sequence is 13 residues long. V lost 7 bases to trimming and J lost 3 bases, with 13 bases between them. CDR3 in DNA: TGCGCCAGCACCTCCAGAGTCTTCTACGAGCAGTACTTA. Protein sequence: CASTSRVFYEQYL.

Only one count was recorded for this clonotype. CDR3 coding DNA: TGTGCCAGGTCTCCTACTAGAAACTATGGCTACACCTTC. Its translation is CARSPTRNYGYTF. The chain has TRBV6-5 and TRBJ1-2; D is undetermined. The V end lost 9 bases, the J end lost 2 bases, and 13 bases lay between the germline ends. The CDR3 has 13 amino acids. CDR1 and CDR2 from the germline V gene are MNHEY and SVGAGI.

Points on this clonotype: One end of the junction does not line up with germline, which may come from a read error. CDR3 nucleotides: TGTGCCAGCAGCTTAGGCCCAACTGAATCTGATGAGCAGCTCTTC. It is translated as CASSLGPTESDEQLF. The V gene is TRBV11-2, the J gene TRBJ2-1; D is unresolved. Germline CDR1 is SGHAT and CDR2 is FQNNGV. The CDR3 extends over 15 amino acids.

This clonotype was recorded many times. This chain connects TRBV5-4 to TRBJ2-2; D ambiguous. The CDR3 runs to 12 residues. Germline V gives CDR1 SGHNT, CDR2 YYREEE (reference sequence). Trimming removed 3 bases at V and 8 bases at J, with 8 bases between. The CDR3 spells CASSYLEGELFF. For the CDR3, the DNA is TGTGCCAGCAGCTACCTAGAGGGGGAGCTGTTTTTT.

This clonotype has a single count. V and J are TRBV21-1 and TRBJ1-4. TRBV21-1 corresponds to a pseudogene. This CDR3 region has 16 residues. As DNA, the CDR3 is TGTGCCAGCGGCAGAGGTGCTGAGCTTGGAAATGAAAAACTGTTTTTT. It specifies CASGRGAELGNEKLFF.